The clone carrying this TCR beta chain was observed a few times. This entry belongs to a study of identical twins. TCRdb re-derived calls from the 5' RACE reads in MiXCR, one entry per CDR3 protein. The sample yields roughly 720,000 distinct CDR3 sequences, 15% to 20% seen once. All donors comprised healthy Caucasians. Germline assignment: CDR1 LNHNV and CDR2 YYDKDF (reference sequence). The CDR3 length is 13 residues. With V trimmed by 4 bases and J by 16 bases, 6 bases remained unmatched. In addition, the sample was reused for a study of T cells expressing NK-cell markers. That work states: Sorting of alpha-beta TCR T cells alone was achieved in several experiments with an anti-gamma-delta TCR antibody.

The chain is built from TRBV15 and TRBJ2-1; 14 bases map to TRBD2. Sequenced input: PBMCs. This receptor was obtained from a woman younger than 30 in good health. DNA for the CDR3: TGTGCCACCAGCAAAGGGACTAGCGGGAGTTCATTCTTC. Translating gives CATSKGTSGSSFF.